This T cell receptor (beta chain) comes out of a study of PD-L1 blockade in urothelial cancer. In the study overall: About nine tenths of the roughly 29 patients comprised males who had bladder-origin urothelial cancer. Study-level points and caveats: Durable-benefit patients had greater expansion of tumor-associated blood clones at 3 weeks.

V was shortened by 1 base and J by 5 bases, with 5 bases between the two germline ends. Germline CDR1 SGHVS, CDR2 FQNEAQ. This CDR3 region has 13 residues. To note about this clone: As yet, its antigen is unknown.

Locally advanced or metastatic urothelial carcinoma was diagnosed in the patients. Assay: immunoSEQ multiplex PCR; the TCRdb copy retains only in-frame clones and omits some. This sample yields roughly 45,000 clones, of which roughly 91% are seen a single time; 11% to 15% belongs to the top ten. Sequencing used PBMCs, obtained around atezolizumab (anti-PD-L1) treatment. The TCR originated in a woman aged 55-69 years with urothelial cancer. The chain has TRBV7-8 and TRBJ1-4; D not resolved. The CDR3 DNA reads TGTGCCAGCAGCTTAGTACAGAATGAAAAACTGTTTTTT. As protein: CASSLVQNEKLFF.